A single T cell receptor beta chain is shown here with its context. What it recognizes is unknown. This sample is part of a study of regulatory and conventional T cells in RAG deficiency. Study conclusions and caveats: RAG-deficient patients showed markedly lower Shannon entropy and higher Simpson indices than control T-cell subsets. Omenn syndrome and CID/AS patients had around 100-fold fewer unique Treg TCR beta sequences, versus 9.5 to 10-fold elsewhere.

TCRdb's table, derived via immunoSEQ multiplex PCR, lists solely in-frame clones and lacks some. Of 24,000 or so clones in the sample, 85% to 95% are singletons; the top ten hold around 0.73%. Blood CD4+ CD25-low CD127-high conventional T cells supplied the genomic DNA template. Germline lookup yields CDR1 GTSNPN and CDR2 SVGIG (reference sequence). The CDR3 has 16 residues. Trimming shortened V by 3 bases and J by 7 bases, and 23 bases separated the two germline ends. The data were also submitted as part of a second study, on regulatory T cells. That report adds: Amplification used 52 TRBV primers and 13 TRBJ primers.

The sequence was collected from a human donor in good health. Input material: CD4+ T cells sorted from blood. This chain links TRBV30 with TRBJ2-3; D not resolved. The CDR3 coding sequence is TGTGCCTGGAGCCGAGACTCTCCCCTCGTCGGAAATACGCAGTATTTT. It is translated as CAWSRDSPLVGNTQYF.